This T cell receptor beta chain was documented in a study of blood T cell repertoires in COVID-19 (dated by TCRdb to 2018 to 2020). Background on the whole study: Collaborator samples came from the United States, Italy and Spain and covered acute and convalescent phases of COVID-19. The material from the prospective study consisted of cDNA or gDNA derived from T cells, B-cell-depleted T cells, or PBMCs. The dataset comprised deeply sampled blood TCRbeta repertoires from subjects exposed to, actively infected with, or recovered from COVID-19. The repertoires were made available in a free public database intended to serve as a resource for research on the immune response to SARS-CoV-2. The samples were drawn from the first 160 participants of the ongoing ImmuneRACE study and from 1,254 subjects provided by 6 global collaborators. Sample metadata almost always included a de-identified subject ID, COVID-19 status, age in years and sex. Where available, HLA class I and class II types were taken from metadata supplied by the sample provider and were not determined by assay-based typing.

The germline V gene (reference sequence) yields LNHDA for CDR1 and SQIVND for CDR2. The cysteine opens and the phenylalanine closes a CDR3 of 19 amino acids. The sequence is cut down to CDR3 DNA, 57 bases in frame from base 1. V and J are trimmed by 4 bases and 0 bases, and the gene matches miss 12 bases of the junction. In the prospective study, participants were 18 to 89 years old, resided in about 25 geographic areas of the United States, and were enrolled through a virtual design. Cohort assignment in the prospective study relied on participant-reported clinical history from a screening survey and a study questionnaire. ImmuneRACE Cohort 3 recovered participants were defined by two consecutive negative NP/OP PCR tests, healthcare professional clearance, or symptom resolution. In the prospective study, mobile phlebotomists collected whole blood, serum and a nasopharyngeal or oropharyngeal swab from each participant. Over a roughly 2-month period, participants in the prospective study had the option of providing additional blood draws and questionnaires. Before DNA extraction, blood samples from the prospective study were shipped at room temperature or frozen.

As to this clone: Its target antigen remains unknown. No much larger clone is present one base from it, and per-base qualities are unavailable.

General findings and caveats noted by the study authors: The quantity of clinical and demographic metadata differed by source and by participant and was supplied without curation.

TCRbeta CDR3 regions were amplified from genomic DNA using the immunoSEQ Assay, a bias-controlled multiplex PCR. In the authors' own workflow: The number of nucleated cells in each sample was estimated from the amplification of reference gene primers within the assay. To quantify the absolute abundance of each unique TCRbeta CDR3 rearrangement, sequence reads were collapsed and filtered. For each sample, productive Simpson clonality was calculated as the square root of Simpson's diversity index across productive rearrangements. Held by TCRdb, this immuneACCESS table contains in-frame sequences only and omits some clones. Under half of the omission traces to an unresolved V gene where checked; the cause of the rest is unknown. D and trimming were read from the DNA, whereas the V and J calls and clone size are those reported in that table. This sample is represented by about 170,000 clones; approximately 82% of them were singletons. 4.4% of the sample is in the top ten clones.

The sequenced sample was PBMCs or T cells enriched from blood (not recorded which). In this chain, TRBV19 is recombined with TRBJ2-3; 11 bases in the junction line up with TRBD2. This receptor was identified in a woman in her 50s who had recovered from COVID-19. The sequenced DNA is TGTGCCAGTAGTAAAGCAGGGATAGCGGGGGGGCCTAGCACAGATACGCAGTATTTT. It translates to CASSKAGIAGGPSTDTQYF.